A single sample gave rise to the 10 T cell receptor beta chains below, sequenced in a study of vaccination and CD4 T cells after COVID-19. Treatment defined: approximately nine-day PBMC culture with coronavirus spike peptide pools or control peptides (ViraFEST assay). No cognate antigen is known for these TCRs. CD4+ T cells that had been cultured provided DNA sequenced with the Oncomine TCR Beta short-read assay. Via MiXCR, TCRdb re-called the PCR reads, giving one row per CDR3 protein. This sample yields 17,000 or so distinct CDR3 sequences, of which roughly 23% are seen a single time; 6.5% to 10% belongs to the top ten. Sequenced input: cultured CD4+ T cells from blood. The receptors originated from a human donor with COVID-19.

This clonotype has just a few counts. The chain recombines TRBV20-1 with TRBJ2-5; TRBD1 matches at 9 bases. The J segment lost 4 bases and the V segment lost 4 bases, leaving 13 bases of the junction unmatched. The CDR3 has 16 amino acids. Germline CDR1 is DFQATT and CDR2 is SNEGSKA (reference sequence). CDR3 sequence: CSATRTGAIETETQYF. The CDR3 region has the DNA TGCAGTGCTACGCGGACAGGGGCTATAGAGACAGAGACCCAGTACTTC.

The chain recombines TRBV19 with TRBJ1-4, with TRBD1 matching 9 bases. The junction had 4 bases not matched to a gene; V was cut back by 4 bases and J by 7 bases. This CDR3 contains 14 residues. Germline values: CDR1 LNHDA, CDR2 SQIVND (reference sequence). This CDR3 is CASSTGTGFEKLFF. The CDR3 DNA reads as TGTGCCAGTAGTACTGGGACAGGGTTTGAAAAACTGTTTTTT.

The CDR3 spells CASSPDGQGNQPQHF. The DNA of the CDR3 is TGCGCCAGCAGCCCTGATGGGCAGGGCAATCAGCCCCAGCATTTT. The chain links TRBV5-1 to TRBJ1-5; D not resolved. Trimming removed 4 bases from V and 2 bases from J, with 13 bases in between. Germline CDR1 reads SGHRS; CDR2 reads YFSETQ. The CDR3 is 15 residues long.

The chain combines TRBV7-3 with TRBJ2-3; D possibly matches TRBD1 or TRBD2 (5 bases each). CDR1 and CDR2 from the germline V gene are SGHTA and FQGTGA. Trimming stripped 5 bases from V and 10 bases from J, with 16 bases between. The CDR3 sequence is 13 residues long. The CDR3 loop reads CASSPGWGLSQYF. CDR3 DNA: TGTGCCAGCAGCCCGGGATGGGGCCTATCGCAGTATTTT.

The V call is TRBV6-1, the J call TRBJ1-2; 8 nucleotides match TRBD1. The CDR3 contains 16 residues. Per germline, CDR1 MNHNS and CDR2 SASEGT. The V segment lost 3 bases and the J segment 4 bases; nucleotides outside the gene matches: 10. CDR3 sequence: CASSEGQVLPLYGYTF. In nucleotides, the CDR3 is TGTGCCAGCAGTGAGGGACAGGTTTTGCCTCTCTATGGCTACACCTTC.

This clonotype is judged medium-sized (0.01 to 0.1%). The rearrangement joins TRBV28 to TRBJ1-5; TRBD1 matches at 7 bases. This CDR3 comprises 15 residues. Looked up from germline, CDR1 is MDHEN and CDR2 is SYDVKM. J gave up 3 bases and V 6 bases, and 8 bases lay outside the gene matches. CDR3 DNA: TGTGCCAGCAGCTCCGACAGGGTAACCAATCAGCCCCAGCATTTT. This sequence encodes CASSSDRVTNQPQHF.

This clonotype came up a few times. The chain recombines TRBV4-3 with TRBJ1-2; the D gene is possibly TRBD1 (6 bases). The V end was cut by 0 bases, the J end by 8 bases, with 10 bases between. The CDR3 is 13 residues long. CDR1 and CDR2 from the germline V gene are LGHNA and YSLEER. The CDR3 spells CASSQDSGDGYTF. CDR3 nucleotides: TGCGCCAGCAGCCAAGATTCAGGGGACGGCTACACCTTC.

The chain joins TRBV7-9 to TRBJ2-3, with 11 bases identical to TRBD2. CDR3 length: 17 residues. Trimming took 0 bases from V and 1 from J; bases not matched to a gene: 3. Looked up from germline, CDR1 is SEHNR and CDR2 is FQNEAQ (reference sequence). The CDR3, as DNA: TGTGCCAGCAGCTTAGCGCTAGCGGGGGGACGCACAGATACGCAGTATTTT. It encodes CASSLALAGGRTDTQYF.

The chain recombines TRBV2 with TRBJ2-1; 7 nucleotides match TRBD2. Looked up from germline, CDR1 is SNHLY and CDR2 is FYNNEI. Losses at the gene ends were 2 bases for V and 7 bases for J; bases not matched to a gene: 2. The CDR3 runs to 13 residues. The CDR3 nucleotides read TGTGCCAGCAGTGAATTGGGGGGGAATGAGCAGTTCTTC. This translates into CASSELGGNEQFF. The whole variable domain, remainder taken from reference TRBV2 and TRBJ2-1, is EPEVTQTPSHQVTQMGQEVILRCVPISNHLYFYWYRQILGQKVEFLVSFYNNEISEKSEIFDDQFSVERPDGSNFTLKIRSTKLEDSAMYFCASSELGGNEQFFGPGTRLTVL.

The chain recombines TRBV6-4 with TRBJ2-5, with 8 positions matching TRBD2. The CDR3 consists of 13 residues. The J segment lost 7 bases and the V segment lost 3 bases, leaving 4 bases of the junction unmatched. Germline CDR1 and CDR2: MRHNA and SNTAGT. CDR3 DNA: TGTGCCAGCAGTGAATCAAGCGGGGGGACCCAGTACTTC. Amino acids: CASSESSGGTQYF.